The clone carrying this T cell receptor (beta chain) has just one count. Its antigen is unidentified. The data originate from a study of CD4 T cells in relation to SARS-CoV-2 and coronaviruses. The study's findings and limits: Crossreactivity was assessed only for spike protein, not other viral proteins.

The protocol was immunoSEQ multiplex PCR, while the TCRdb copy is restricted to in-frame clones and leaves out a portion. The table includes about 21,000 clones, 70% to 80% detected once. Before the COVID-19 pandemic, during about 2011-2019, CD4+ T cells were taken from unexposed donors. After about 11 days of culture, CD4+ T cells were isolated. Cells permitting, SARS-CoV-2 S/N and four cold-coronavirus spikes were tested on unexposed-donor CD4+ T cells. Cultures held under 2.5 million PBMCs per well with 8.5 to 10 IU/ml IL-2. On days 3 and 7, cultures got half fresh IL-2 medium. This sequence was found in a human donor in good health. Input material: CD4+ T cells from PBMCs, cultured in vitro.

CDR3 nucleotide sequence: TGTGCCAGCAGTTTGACAGGCTCTGGAAACACCATATATTTT. Translation gives CASSLTGSGNTIYF. This sequence joins TRBV2 and TRBJ1-3; a weak D match, TRBD1 (6 bases). This CDR3 comprises 14 residues. Germline CDR1 is SNHLY and CDR2 is FYNNEI. V gave up 5 bases and J gave up 0 bases, with 8 bases separating them.